The 20 T cell receptor beta chains presented below share a single source sample, sequenced in a study of blood T cell repertoires in COVID-19. Profiling relied on immunoSEQ multiplex PCR, and the TCRdb table lists in-frame clones only, not all of them. The top ten clones hold 14% of a sample with roughly 110,000 clones, roughly 80% of them seen once. The sequenced material came from peripheral blood. The source of these receptors is an older woman with acute or convalescent COVID-19.

This clone has more than one count but fewer than ten. CDR3 DNA: TGTGCCAGCAGCTTAGAGGTAGCGGGCACAGATACGCAGTATTTT. Amino acids: CASSLEVAGTDTQYF. The chain has TRBV7-8 and TRBJ2-3; D might be TRBD2 (6 bases). This CDR3 has 15 residues. Germline CDR1 is SGHVS and CDR2 is FQNEAQ. V dropped 1 base and J dropped 1 base, with 9 bases sitting between them.

J is TRBJ2-3 and V is TRBV19, with 9 bases lining up with TRBD2. This CDR3 is 17 amino acids long. The J segment lost 1 base and the V segment lost 5 bases, leaving 10 bases of the junction unmatched. Germline V lookup: CDR1 LNHDA, CDR2 SQIVND (reference sequence). The CDR3 spells CASSPWDSGSGTDTQYF. CDR3 nucleotide sequence: TGTGCCAGTAGTCCGTGGGATAGCGGGAGCGGCACAGATACGCAGTATTTT.

The genes are TRBV28 and TRBJ1-2; no clear D gene. CDR1 MDHEN and CDR2 SYDVKM come from the germline V gene. The germline V and J ends were trimmed by 8 bases and 8 bases, with 6 bases remaining between them. This CDR3 comprises 9 residues. CDR3 nucleotides: TGTGCCAGCGGCCAGGGCTACACCTTC. It codes for CASGQGYTF.

V usage is TRBV7-9 and J usage is TRBJ2-1; 12 nucleotides agree with TRBD2. The germline CDR1 and CDR2 sequences are SEHNR and FQNEAQ (reference sequence). CDR3 length equals 17 residues. The trim removed 5 bases at V and 6 bases at J, leaving 11 bases unmatched. This CDR3 reads CASSPSSSTSGSNEQFF. CDR3 bases: TGTGCCAGCAGCCCCTCTTCCTCGACTAGCGGGAGCAATGAGCAGTTCTTC.

This chain joins TRBV5-1 and TRBJ1-2; D is unresolved. Looked up from germline, CDR1 is SGHRS and CDR2 is YFSETQ. This CDR3 spans 15 amino acids. V was shortened by 2 bases and J by 1 base, with 12 bases between the two germline ends. CDR3 loop: CASSLEGASNYGYTF. CDR3 nucleotides: TGCGCCAGCAGCTTAGAGGGAGCGAGTAACTATGGCTACACCTTC.

The gene calls are TRBV3-1 (or the pseudogene TRBV3-2) and TRBJ1-1; no definite D call. V dropped 2 bases and J dropped 3 bases, with 10 bases sitting between them. Germline V CDR1 and CDR2: LGHDT, YNNKEL (reference sequence). The CDR3 sequence is 14 residues long. The CDR3 region has the DNA TGTGCCAGCAGCCAAATCCTAACTGACACTGAAGCTTTCTTT. Encoded protein: CASSQILTDTEAFF.

The chain recombines TRBV19 with TRBJ2-5; unclear D gene. Germline lookup yields CDR1 LNHDA and CDR2 SQIVND (reference sequence). Trimming stripped 0 bases from V and 3 bases from J, with 8 bases between. The CDR3 is made up of 14 amino acids. DNA for the CDR3: TGTGCCAGTAGTATAGAGGGTCAGGAAGAGACCCAGTACTTC. It encodes CASSIEGQEETQYF.

The V and J genes are TRBV7-7 and TRBJ2-2; 8 bases map to TRBD2. The CDR3 runs to 14 residues. Germline CDR1 reads SSHAT; CDR2 reads FNYEAQ (reference sequence). The CDR3 DNA follows: TGTGCTAGCCAGACTAGCGATAACACCGGGGAGCTGTTTTTT. Translation: CASQTSDNTGELFF.

The chain combines TRBV5-4 with TRBJ1-1; no clear D gene. The CDR3 spans 13 residues. Germline lookup yields CDR1 SGHNT and CDR2 YYREEE (reference sequence). Trimming stripped 1 base from V and 1 base from J, with 5 bases between. The CDR3 is CASSLPGNTEAFF. CDR3 coding DNA: TGTGCCAGCAGCTTGCCGGGGAACACTGAAGCTTTCTTT.

The chain combines TRBV6-1 with TRBJ2-7; D not resolved. This CDR3 comprises 15 residues. Germline-derived CDR1 and CDR2 are MNHNS and SASEGT. Trimming pared 1 base from V and 2 bases from J, leaving 12 bases between. Here the CDR3 reads CASSEVYSPTYEQYF. CDR3 bases: TGTGCCAGCAGTGAAGTCTACTCACCCACCTACGAGCAGTACTTC.

The chain links TRBV5-1 to TRBJ2-1; D is perhaps TRBD1 (6 bases). The V gene's germline CDR1 is SGHRS and CDR2 YFSETQ. Trimming took 1 base from V and 9 from J, leaving 23 bases between them. The CDR3 sequence is 17 residues long. CDR3 sequence: CASSLRVGGREAGEQFF. In DNA, the CDR3 is TGCGCCAGCAGCTTGCGAGTAGGGGGTAGAGAAGCAGGTGAGCAGTTCTTC. Combining the CDR3 with reference TRBV5-1 and TRBJ2-1 gives the whole variable domain KAGVTQTPRYLIKTRGQQVTLSCSPISGHRSVSWYQQTPGQGLQFLFEYFSETQRNKGNFPGRFSGRQFSNSRSEMNVSTLELGDSALYLCASSLRVGGREAGEQFFGPGTRLTVL.

The chain joins TRBV5-1 to TRBJ2-3; TRBD2 matches at 7 bases. V trimming: 4 bases; J trimming: 1 base; junction bases outside the gene matches: 6. The CDR3 has 15 residues. CDR1 is SGHRS and CDR2 is YFSETQ in the germline V gene. CDR3 DNA sequence: TGCGCCAGCAGCCCAGGACTAGATGGCACAGATACGCAGTATTTT. Its translation is CASSPGLDGTDTQYF. Looking up the rest from reference TRBV5-1 and TRBJ2-3 gives the full variable domain: KAGVTQTPRYLIKTRGQQVTLSCSPISGHRSVSWYQQTPGQGLQFLFEYFSETQRNKGNFPGRFSGRQFSNSRSEMNVSTLELGDSALYLCASSPGLDGTDTQYFGPGTRLTVL.

This chain links TRBV12-5 with TRBJ2-7; the D gene is possibly TRBD2 (6 bases). Trimming left V 3 bases short and J 1 base short, with 13 bases between. This CDR3 has 15 amino acids. The germline V gene has CDR1 LGHNT and CDR2 FRNRAP. CDR3 loop: CASGLERVGSYEQYF. In DNA, the CDR3 is TGTGCTAGTGGTTTAGAGCGGGTCGGGTCCTACGAGCAGTACTTC.

V gene TRBV23-1 combines with J gene TRBJ2-7; 8 bases agree with TRBD1. TRBV23-1 is flagged as an ORF with uncertain function. CDR3 size: 16 residues. V lost 4 bases to trimming and J lost 2 bases; unmatched junction nucleotides: 10. For the CDR3, the DNA is TGCGCCAGCAGTCGCCTTGCCGGGACAGGACCCTACGAGCAGTACTTC. This codes for CASSRLAGTGPYEQYF.

This clone occurred once. V gene TRBV18 combines with J gene TRBJ1-1; perhaps TRBD1 as D (5 bases). The CDR3 has 15 residues. Germline V gene data show CDR1 as KGHSH and CDR2 as LQKENI. Trimming cost V 1 base and J 3 bases, with 12 bases left between them. In nucleotides, the CDR3 is TGTGCCAGCTCACCACGGGGGGGTTTCGACACTGAAGCTTTCTTT. It specifies CASSPRGGFDTEAFF.

V usage is TRBV12-3 or TRBV12-4 and J usage is TRBJ2-5, with a weak D call TRBD1 (5 bases). The CDR3 consists of 13 residues. Between the trimmed V and J ends, which lost 1 base and 4 bases, there was a span of 7 bases. CDR3 region: CASSLGGGETQYF. The CDR3 DNA is TGTGCCAGCAGTTTAGGGGGCGGAGAGACCCAGTACTTC.

This clone was counted a single time. V and J are TRBV30 and TRBJ2-1, with TRBD2 matching over 9 bases. This CDR3 comprises 14 residues. Looked up from germline, CDR1 is GTSNPN and CDR2 is SVGIG (reference sequence). V lost 5 bases and J lost 2; bases outside the gene matches: 4. The CDR3 region is CAWGTSHPYNEQFF. CDR3 nucleotide sequence: TGTGCCTGGGGGACTAGCCATCCCTACAATGAGCAGTTCTTC.

The DNA for the CDR3 is TGTGCCAGCAGCCCCCGGACAGGGATTGCTTATGGCTACACCTTC. Protein product: CASSPRTGIAYGYTF. The chain has TRBV5-5 and TRBJ1-2; 8 bases agree with TRBD1. V was clipped by 4 bases and J by 5 bases; unmatched bases: 10. The length of the CDR3 is 15 residues. Germline lookup yields CDR1 SGHKS and CDR2 YYEKEE (reference sequence).

The J gene is TRBJ2-7, the V gene TRBV3-1 (or the pseudogene TRBV3-2), with 14 positions matching TRBD2. The CDR3 sequence is 17 residues long. Germline V gene data show CDR1 as LGHDT and CDR2 as YNNKEL (reference sequence). V dropped 0 bases and J dropped 0; count of bases not matched to a gene: 1. The CDR3 sequence is CASSQEGLAGVSYEQYF. CDR3 in DNA: TGTGCCAGCAGCCAAGAGGGACTAGCGGGGGTCTCCTACGAGCAGTACTTC.

The chain carries TRBV12-5 and TRBJ2-2; TRBD2 aligns across 13 bases. Germline V gene data show CDR1 as LGHNT and CDR2 as FRNRAP. Unmatched junction bases numbered 8, after V lost 7 bases and J lost 6 bases. CDR3 length: 16 amino acids. The CDR3: CASVSRLAGGSGELFF. The CDR3 bases are TGTGCTAGTGTCTCAAGACTAGCGGGAGGCTCCGGGGAGCTGTTTTTT. The full variable domain, its missing parts supplied by reference TRBV12-5 and TRBJ2-2, is DARVTQTPRHKVTEMGQEVTMRCQPILGHNTVFWYRQTMMQGLELLAYFRNRAPLDDSGMPKDRFSAEMPDATLATLKIQPSEPRDSAVYFCASVSRLAGGSGELFFGEGSRLTVL.